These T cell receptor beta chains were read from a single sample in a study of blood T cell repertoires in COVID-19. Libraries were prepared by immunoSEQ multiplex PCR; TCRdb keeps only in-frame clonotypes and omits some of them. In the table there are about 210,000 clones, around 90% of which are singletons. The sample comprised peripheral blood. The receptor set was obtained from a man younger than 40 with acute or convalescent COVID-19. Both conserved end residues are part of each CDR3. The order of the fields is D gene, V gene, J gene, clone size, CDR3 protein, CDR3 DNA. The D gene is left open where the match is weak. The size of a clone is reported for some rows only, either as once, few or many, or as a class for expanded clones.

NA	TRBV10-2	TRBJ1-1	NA	CASSPGGDGEAFF	TGCGCCAGCAGCCCCGGGGGGGACGGTGAAGCTTTCTTT
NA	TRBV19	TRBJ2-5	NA	CASSIEGRGTQYF	TGTGCCAGTAGTATAGAGGGTAGGGGGACCCAGTACTTC
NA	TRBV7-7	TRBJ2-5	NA	CASSSTGTAGETQYF	TGTGCTAGCAGCAGTACCGGGACAGCGGGAGAGACCCAGTACTTC
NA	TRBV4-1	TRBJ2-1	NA	CASSHPGEDEIYNEQFF	TGCGCCAGCAGCCACCCCGGGGAAGACGAGATCTACAATGAGCAGTTCTTC
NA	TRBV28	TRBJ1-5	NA	CASSLPGVSQHF	TGTGCCAGCAGTTTACCCGGGGTGTCCCAGCATTTT
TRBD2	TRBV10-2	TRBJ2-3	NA	CASSRERGGQDTQYF	TGCGCCAGCAGTCGGGAGCGGGGGGGCCAAGATACGCAGTATTTT
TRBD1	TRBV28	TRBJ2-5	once	CASSIRQGRSQYF	TGTGCCAGCAGTATACGACAGGGACGGTCCCAGTACTTC
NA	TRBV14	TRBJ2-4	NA	CASSHTGVGIQYF	TGTGCCAGCAGCCATACAGGAGTAGGGATCCAGTACTTC
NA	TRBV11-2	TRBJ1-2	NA	CASSLEDSYNYGYTF	TGTGCCAGCAGCTTAGAAGACAGCTATAACTATGGCTACACCTTC
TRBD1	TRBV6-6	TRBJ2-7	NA	CASSDRASYEQYF	TGTGCCAGCAGTGACAGGGCGTCCTACGAGCAGTACTTC
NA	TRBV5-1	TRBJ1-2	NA	CASSLGSREGYTF	TGCGCCAGCAGCTTGGGGTCCAGGGAAGGCTACACCTTC
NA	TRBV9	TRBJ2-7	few	CASSVDYFPYEQYF	TGTGCCAGCAGCGTGGACTACTTTCCTTACGAGCAGTACTTC
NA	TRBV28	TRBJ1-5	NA	CASTATTGQPQHF	TGTGCCAGCACGGCGACAACGGGGCAGCCCCAGCATTTT
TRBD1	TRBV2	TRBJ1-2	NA	CASLTQGNYGYTF	TGTGCCAGCTTAACACAGGGGAACTATGGCTACACCTTC